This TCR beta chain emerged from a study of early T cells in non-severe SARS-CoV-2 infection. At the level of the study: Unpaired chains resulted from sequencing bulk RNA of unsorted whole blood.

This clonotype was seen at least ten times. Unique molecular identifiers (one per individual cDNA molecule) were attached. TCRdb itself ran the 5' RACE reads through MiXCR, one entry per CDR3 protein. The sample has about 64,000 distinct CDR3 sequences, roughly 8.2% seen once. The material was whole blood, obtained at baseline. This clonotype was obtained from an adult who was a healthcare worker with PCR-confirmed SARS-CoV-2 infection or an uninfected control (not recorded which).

CDR3 DNA sequence: TGTGCCAGCAGCACGCGGACAGGGATCTACGAGCAGTACTTC. Its translation is CASSTRTGIYEQYF. The chain carries TRBV7-2 and TRBJ2-7, with 8 positions matching TRBD1. Losses at the gene ends were 5 bases for V and 3 bases for J; bases not matched to a gene: 6. The CDR3 has 14 amino acids. CDR1 SGHTA and CDR2 FQGNSA come from the germline V gene.